The rows below give T cell receptor beta chains drawn from one sample of a study of cytomegalovirus exposure and HLA in healthy donors. Clones were sequenced by immunoSEQ multiplex PCR, and TCRdb holds only the in-frame ones, with some missing. Of 250,000 to 300,000 clones in the sample, 90% were seen once. Sequencing was performed on PBMCs. These receptors were collected from a woman younger than 30 in good health and CMV-seronegative. Both conserved end residues are part of each CDR3. D genes are given only for firm matches. The size field is filled for only some rows; it gives once, few, many or a size class.

J gene: TRBJ2-1
V gene: TRBV2
clone size: .
D gene: TRBD2
CDR3 DNA: TGTGCCAGCAAGCGGGGGTGGAATGAGCAGTTCTTC
CDR3 protein: CASKRGWNEQFF

J gene: TRBJ2-6
V gene: TRBV2
clone size: once
D gene: .
CDR3 DNA: TGTGCCAGCAGTGACAGGTTATACTCTGGGGCCAACGTCCTGACTTTC
CDR3 protein: CASSDRLYSGANVLTF

J gene: TRBJ1-4
V gene: TRBV7-6
clone size: .
D gene: .
CDR3 DNA: TGTGCCAGCAGCCCTTCTGCTACAACTAATGAAAAACTGTTTTTT
CDR3 protein: CASSPSATTNEKLFF

J gene: TRBJ2-5
V gene: TRBV2
clone size: .
D gene: TRBD2
CDR3 DNA: TGTGCCAGCAGTCCCCGGACTAGCGGGTTTCGACAAGAGACCCAGTACTTC
CDR3 protein: CASSPRTSGFRQETQYF

J gene: TRBJ2-2
V gene: TRBV15
clone size: .
D gene: TRBD2
CDR3 DNA: TGTGCCACCAGCAGAGATCGCGGACTAGCGGGGTGGACCGGGGAGCTGTTTTTT
CDR3 protein: CATSRDRGLAGWTGELFF

J gene: TRBJ2-7
V gene: TRBV2
clone size: .
D gene: TRBD1
CDR3 DNA: TGTGCCAGCATTCTGACAGGGGCAGGGGAGCAGTACTTC
CDR3 protein: CASILTGAGEQYF

J gene: TRBJ2-2
V gene: TRBV18
clone size: once
D gene: .
CDR3 DNA: TGTGCCAGCTCAGCAGGAGGGGAGCTGTTTTTT
CDR3 protein: CASSAGGELFF

J gene: TRBJ2-7
V gene: TRBV5-8
clone size: .
D gene: TRBD1
CDR3 DNA: TGTGCCAGCAGCGGTAGGACAGGGACGGATAGAAGATTATCCTACGAGCAGTACTTC
CDR3 protein: CASSGRTGTDRRLSYEQYF

J gene: TRBJ2-3
V gene: TRBV4-2
clone size: .
D gene: TRBD2
CDR3 DNA: TGTGCCAGCAGCCAAGACCTCTCGGGGACTAGCGGACCAGATACGCAGTATTTT
CDR3 protein: CASSQDLSGTSGPDTQYF

J gene: TRBJ2-2
V gene: TRBV4-2
clone size: .
D gene: TRBD2
CDR3 DNA: TGTGCCAGCAGCCAACTAGCGGGGGGGCTCGGAAACACCGGGGAGCTGTTTTTT
CDR3 protein: CASSQLAGGLGNTGELFF